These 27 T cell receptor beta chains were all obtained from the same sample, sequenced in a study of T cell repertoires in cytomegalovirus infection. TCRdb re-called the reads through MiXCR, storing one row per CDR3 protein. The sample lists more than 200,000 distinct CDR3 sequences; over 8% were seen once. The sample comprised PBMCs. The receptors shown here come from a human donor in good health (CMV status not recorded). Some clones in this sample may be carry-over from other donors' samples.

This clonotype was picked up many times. The chain's CDR3 is CASSSGRGVEQYF. CDR3 bases: TGTGCCAGCAGCTCCGGACGGGGGGTTGAGCAGTACTTC. The gene calls are TRBV7-2 and TRBJ2-7; TRBD2 matches 7 bases. The trim removed 4 bases at V and 7 bases at J, leaving 7 bases unmatched. Looked up from germline, CDR1 is SGHTA and CDR2 is FQGNSA. The CDR3 consists of 13 residues.

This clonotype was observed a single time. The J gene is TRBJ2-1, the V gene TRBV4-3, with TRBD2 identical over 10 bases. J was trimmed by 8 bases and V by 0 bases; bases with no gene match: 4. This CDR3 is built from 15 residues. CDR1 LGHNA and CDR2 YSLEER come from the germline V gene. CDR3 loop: CASSQDPSGSDEQFF. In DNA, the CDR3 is TGCGCCAGCAGCCAAGATCCTAGCGGGAGCGATGAGCAGTTCTTC.

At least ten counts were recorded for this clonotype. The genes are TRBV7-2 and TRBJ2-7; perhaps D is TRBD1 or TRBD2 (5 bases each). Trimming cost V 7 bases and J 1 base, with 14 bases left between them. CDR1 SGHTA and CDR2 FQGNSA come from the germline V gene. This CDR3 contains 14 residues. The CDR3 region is CASKGTVNSYEQYF. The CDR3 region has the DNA TGTGCCAGCAAGGGGACCGTAAATTCCTACGAGCAGTACTTC.

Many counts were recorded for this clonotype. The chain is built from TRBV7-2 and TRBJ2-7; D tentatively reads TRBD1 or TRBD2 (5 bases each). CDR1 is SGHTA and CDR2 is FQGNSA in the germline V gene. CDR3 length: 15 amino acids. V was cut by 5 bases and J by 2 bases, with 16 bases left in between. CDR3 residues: CASSAHSGTPYEQYF. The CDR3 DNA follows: TGTGCCAGCAGCGCCCACTCCGGGACCCCCTACGAGCAGTACTTC.

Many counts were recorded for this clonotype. DNA for the CDR3: TGTGCCAGCAGCTTTGGGTGGGGATCCCCAGATACGCAGTATTTT. Residues: CASSFGWGSPDTQYF. The chain employs TRBV5-8 and TRBJ2-3; D not resolved. Looked up from germline, CDR1 is SGHTS and CDR2 is YDEGEE. The germline V and J ends were trimmed by 2 bases and 4 bases, with 14 bases remaining between them. The CDR3 totals 15 residues.

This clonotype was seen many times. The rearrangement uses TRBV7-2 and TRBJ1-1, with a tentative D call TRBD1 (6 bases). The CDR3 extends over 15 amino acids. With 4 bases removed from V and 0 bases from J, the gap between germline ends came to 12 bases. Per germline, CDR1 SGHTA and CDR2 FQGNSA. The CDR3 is CASSYQGPMNTEAFF. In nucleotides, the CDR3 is TGTGCCAGCAGCTACCAGGGGCCTATGAACACTGAAGCTTTCTTT. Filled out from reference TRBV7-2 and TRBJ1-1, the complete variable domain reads GAGVSQSPSNKVTEKGKDVELRCDPISGHTALYWYRQSLGQGLEFLIYFQGNSAPDKSGLPSDRFSAERTGGSVSTLTIQRTQQEDSAVYLCASSYQGPMNTEAFFGQGTRLTVV.

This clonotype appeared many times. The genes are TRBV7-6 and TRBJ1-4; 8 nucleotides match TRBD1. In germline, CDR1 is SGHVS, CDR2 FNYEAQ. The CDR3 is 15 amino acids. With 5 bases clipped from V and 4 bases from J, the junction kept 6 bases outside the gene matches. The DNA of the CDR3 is TGTGCCAGCAGCGCCAACAGGGGGAATAATGAAAAACTGTTTTTT. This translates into CASSANRGNNEKLFF.

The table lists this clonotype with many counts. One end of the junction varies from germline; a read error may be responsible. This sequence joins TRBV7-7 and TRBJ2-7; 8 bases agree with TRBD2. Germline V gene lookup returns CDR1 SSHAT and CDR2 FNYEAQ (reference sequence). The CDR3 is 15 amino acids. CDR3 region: CASSSGLAITTEQYF. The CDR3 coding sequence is TGTGCTAGCAGCTCCGGACTAGCCATTACCACCGAGCAGTACTTC. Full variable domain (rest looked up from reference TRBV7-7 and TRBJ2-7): GAGVSQSPRYKVTKRGQDVTLRCDPISSHATLYWYQQALGQGPEFLTYFNYEAQPDKSGLPSDRFSAERPEGSISTLTIQRTEQRDSAMYRCASSSGLAITTEQYFGPGTRLTVT.

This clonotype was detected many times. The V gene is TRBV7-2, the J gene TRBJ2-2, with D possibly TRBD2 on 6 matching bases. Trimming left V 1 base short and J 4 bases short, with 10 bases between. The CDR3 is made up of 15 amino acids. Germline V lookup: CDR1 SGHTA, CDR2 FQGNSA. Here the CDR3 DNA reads TGTGCCAGCAGCTTAGTAGGGGAGGTCACCGGGGAGCTGTTTTTT. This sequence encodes CASSLVGEVTGELFF.

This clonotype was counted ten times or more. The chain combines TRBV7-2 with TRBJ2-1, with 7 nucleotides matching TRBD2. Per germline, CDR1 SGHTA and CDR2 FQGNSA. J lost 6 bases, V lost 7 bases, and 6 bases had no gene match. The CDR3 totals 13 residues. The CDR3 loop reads CASKLAASNEQFF. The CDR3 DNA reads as TGTGCCAGCAAGCTAGCGGCTTCCAATGAGCAGTTCTTC.

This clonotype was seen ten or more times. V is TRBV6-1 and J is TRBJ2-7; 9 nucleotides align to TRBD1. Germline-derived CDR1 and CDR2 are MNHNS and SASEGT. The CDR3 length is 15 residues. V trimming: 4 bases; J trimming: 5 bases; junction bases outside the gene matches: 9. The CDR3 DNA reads TGTGCCAGCAGTGGCCGGGACAGGGCAAGGAACGAGCAGTACTTC. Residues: CASSGRDRARNEQYF.

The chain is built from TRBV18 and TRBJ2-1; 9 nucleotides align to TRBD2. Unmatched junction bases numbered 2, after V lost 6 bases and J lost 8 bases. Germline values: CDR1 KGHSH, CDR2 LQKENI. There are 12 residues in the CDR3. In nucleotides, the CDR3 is TGTGCCAGCTCTCAGCGGGGGGATGAGCAGTTCTTC. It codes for CASSQRGDEQFF.

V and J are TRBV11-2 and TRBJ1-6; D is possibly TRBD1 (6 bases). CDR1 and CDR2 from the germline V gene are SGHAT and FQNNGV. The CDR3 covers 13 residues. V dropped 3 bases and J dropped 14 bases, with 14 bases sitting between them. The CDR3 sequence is CASSFQGGVTLHF. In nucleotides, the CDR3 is TGTGCCAGCAGCTTCCAAGGGGGTGTCACCCTCCACTTT.

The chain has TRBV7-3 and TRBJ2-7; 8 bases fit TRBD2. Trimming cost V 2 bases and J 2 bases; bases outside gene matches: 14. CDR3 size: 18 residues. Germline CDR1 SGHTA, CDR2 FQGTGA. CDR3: CASSLRGLGAGVTYEQYF. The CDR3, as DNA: TGTGCCAGCAGCTTACGCGGGCTCGGAGCGGGAGTTACCTACGAGCAGTACTTC.

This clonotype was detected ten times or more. The CDR3 nucleotides are TGTGCCAGCAGCCCCACAGGATACGAGCAGTACTTC. This gives the protein CASSPTGYEQYF. The V call is TRBV7-9, the J call TRBJ2-7; the D gene is possibly TRBD1 (5 bases). CDR1 and CDR2 from the germline V gene are SEHNR and FQNEAQ (reference sequence). V lost 5 bases and J 4 bases, leaving 9 bases between the germline ends. This CDR3 is built from 12 residues.

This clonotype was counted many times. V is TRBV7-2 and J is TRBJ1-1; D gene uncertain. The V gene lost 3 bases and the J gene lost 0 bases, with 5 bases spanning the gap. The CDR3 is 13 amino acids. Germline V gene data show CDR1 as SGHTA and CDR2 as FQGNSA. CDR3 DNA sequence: TGTGCCAGCAGCTTGGATGTGAACACTGAAGCTTTCTTT. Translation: CASSLDVNTEAFF.

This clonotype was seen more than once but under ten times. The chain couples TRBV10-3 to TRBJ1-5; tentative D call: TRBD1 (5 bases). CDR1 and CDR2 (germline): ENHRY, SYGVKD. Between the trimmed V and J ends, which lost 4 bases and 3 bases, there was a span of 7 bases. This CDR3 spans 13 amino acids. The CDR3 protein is CAISAGNNQPQHF. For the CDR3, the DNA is TGTGCCATCAGTGCAGGGAACAATCAGCCCCAGCATTTT.

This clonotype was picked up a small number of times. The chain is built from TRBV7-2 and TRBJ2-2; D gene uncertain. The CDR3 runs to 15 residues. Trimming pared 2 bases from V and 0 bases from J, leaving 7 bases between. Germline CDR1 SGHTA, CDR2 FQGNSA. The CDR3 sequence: CASSLSAANTGELFF. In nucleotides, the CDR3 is TGTGCCAGCAGCTTAAGCGCCGCGAACACCGGGGAGCTGTTTTTT.

The CDR3 DNA reads as TGTGCCAGCAGTGTTACAATGGGGACAAATCAGCCCCAGCATTTT. Amino acid sequence: CASSVTMGTNQPQHF. The chain employs TRBV2 and TRBJ1-5; D possibly corresponds to TRBD1 (6 bases). V was shortened by 4 bases and J by 4 bases, with 14 bases between the two germline ends. CDR1 and CDR2 (germline): SNHLY, FYNNEI. CDR3 length: 15 residues.

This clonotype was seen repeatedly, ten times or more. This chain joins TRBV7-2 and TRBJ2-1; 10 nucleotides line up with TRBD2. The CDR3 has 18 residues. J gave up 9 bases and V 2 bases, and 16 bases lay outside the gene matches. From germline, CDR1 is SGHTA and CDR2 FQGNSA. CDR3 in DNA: TGTGCCAGCAGCTTAAACTCTTTAGCGGGGGGAGGGAGGGGTGAGCAGTTCTTC. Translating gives CASSLNSLAGGGRGEQFF.

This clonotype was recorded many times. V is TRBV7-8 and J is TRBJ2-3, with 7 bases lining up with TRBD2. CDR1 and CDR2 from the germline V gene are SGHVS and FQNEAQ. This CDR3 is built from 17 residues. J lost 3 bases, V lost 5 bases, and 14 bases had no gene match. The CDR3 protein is CASSLGASAGITDTQYF. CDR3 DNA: TGTGCCAGCAGCCTAGGGGCCTCAGCGGGAATAACAGATACGCAGTATTTT.

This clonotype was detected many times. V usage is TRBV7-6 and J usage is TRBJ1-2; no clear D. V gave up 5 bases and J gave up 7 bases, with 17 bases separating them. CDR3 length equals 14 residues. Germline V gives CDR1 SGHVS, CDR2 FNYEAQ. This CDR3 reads CASSTGGSHSGYTF. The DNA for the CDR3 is TGTGCCAGCAGCACGGGTGGGTCCCACTCTGGCTACACCTTC.

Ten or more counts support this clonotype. The CDR3 bases are TGTGCCAGCAGCTCCGCTGCCCTAGCGGGTGTAGCCAAAAACATTCAGTACTTC. The encoded protein is CASSSAALAGVAKNIQYF. This chain uses TRBV7-2 with TRBJ2-4; 8 nucleotides line up with TRBD2. This CDR3 spans 18 amino acids. Per germline, CDR1 SGHTA and CDR2 FQGNSA. The V segment lost 4 bases and the J segment 0 bases; nucleotides outside the gene matches: 11.

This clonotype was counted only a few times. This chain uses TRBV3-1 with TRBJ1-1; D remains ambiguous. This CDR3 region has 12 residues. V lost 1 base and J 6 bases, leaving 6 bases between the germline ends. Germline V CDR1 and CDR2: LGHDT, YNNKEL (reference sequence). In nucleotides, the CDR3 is TGTGCCAGCAGCCAAGCCAGCGCTGAAGCTTTCTTT. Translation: CASSQASAEAFF.

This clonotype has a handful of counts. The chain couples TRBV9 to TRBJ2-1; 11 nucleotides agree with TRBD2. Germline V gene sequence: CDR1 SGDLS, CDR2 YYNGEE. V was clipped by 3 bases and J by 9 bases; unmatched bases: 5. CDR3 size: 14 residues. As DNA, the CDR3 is TGTGCCAGCAGCGGAAGACTAGCGGGGACTGAGCAGTTCTTC. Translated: CASSGRLAGTEQFF.

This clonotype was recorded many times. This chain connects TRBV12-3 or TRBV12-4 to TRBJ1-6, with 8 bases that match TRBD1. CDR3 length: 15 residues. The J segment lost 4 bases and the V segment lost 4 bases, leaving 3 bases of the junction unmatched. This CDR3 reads CASSSGQGYNSPLHF. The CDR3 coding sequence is TGTGCCAGCAGTTCCGGACAGGGTTATAATTCACCCCTCCACTTT.

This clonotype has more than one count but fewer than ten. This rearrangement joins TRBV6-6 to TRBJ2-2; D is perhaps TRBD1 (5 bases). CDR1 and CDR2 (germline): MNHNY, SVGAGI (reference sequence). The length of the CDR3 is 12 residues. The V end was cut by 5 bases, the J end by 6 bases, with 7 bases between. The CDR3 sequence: CASSIQAGELFF. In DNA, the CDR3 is TGTGCCAGCAGTATACAGGCCGGGGAGCTGTTTTTT.